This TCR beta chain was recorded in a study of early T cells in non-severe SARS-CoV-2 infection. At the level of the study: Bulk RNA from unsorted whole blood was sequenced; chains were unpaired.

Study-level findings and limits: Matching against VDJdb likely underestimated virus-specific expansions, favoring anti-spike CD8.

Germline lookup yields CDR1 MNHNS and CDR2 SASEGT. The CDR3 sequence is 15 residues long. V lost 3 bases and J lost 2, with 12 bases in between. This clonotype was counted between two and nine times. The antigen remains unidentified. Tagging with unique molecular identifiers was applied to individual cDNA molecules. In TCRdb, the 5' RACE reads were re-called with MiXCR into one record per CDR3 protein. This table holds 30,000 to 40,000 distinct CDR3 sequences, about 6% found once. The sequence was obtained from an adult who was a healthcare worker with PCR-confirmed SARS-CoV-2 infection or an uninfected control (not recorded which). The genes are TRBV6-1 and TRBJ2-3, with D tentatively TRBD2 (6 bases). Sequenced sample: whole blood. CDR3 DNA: TGTGCCAGCAGTGAGGGCCGGGGGACCACAGATACGCAGTATTTT. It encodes CASSEGRGTTDTQYF.